This T cell receptor (beta chain) emerged from a study of CD8 T cell repertoires and HIV-1 epitope variants. Overall study context: Each of Twenty-five Gag and Nef epitope peptides stimulated a separate culture.

This CDR3 comprises 17 residues. Germline values: CDR1 SNHLY, CDR2 FYNNEI. With 3 bases clipped from V and 0 bases from J, the junction kept 8 bases outside the gene matches. Profiling relied on immunoSEQ multiplex PCR, and the TCRdb table lists in-frame clones only, not all of them. The table lists a few thousand clones, 60% to 70% of them singletons. Points on this clone: What it binds is unknown.

This chain connects TRBV2 to TRBJ1-5; 7 positions agree with TRBD1. The receptor was isolated from a male donor with HIV. Sequences were obtained from cultured CD8+ T cells derived from PBMCs. As DNA, the CDR3 is TGTGCCAGCAGTGATCCCGTACAGGGGAATAGCAATCAGCCCCAGCATTTT. Translating gives CASSDPVQGNSNQPQHF.